This entry lists 16 T cell receptor beta chains sequenced from one sample in a study of T cell repertoires in cytomegalovirus infection. Using its own MiXCR run on the reads, TCRdb lists one record per CDR3 protein. The repertoire includes more than 150,000 distinct CDR3 sequences, 28% of them detected once, and about 28% sits in the top ten. The material sequenced was PBMCs. These receptors originate from a human donor in good health (CMV status not recorded). Some clones in this sample may be carry-over from other donors' samples.

The chain combines TRBV6-1 with TRBJ2-2, with D possibly being TRBD2 (6 bases). V was shortened by 1 base and J by 7 bases, with 10 bases between the two germline ends. This CDR3 spans 14 amino acids. CDR1 is MNHNS and CDR2 is SASEGT in the germline V gene. The DNA for the CDR3 is TGTGCCAGCAGTGAAGGGGAGGTGAACGGGGAGCTGTTTTTT. Translating gives CASSEGEVNGELFF.

This chain joins TRBV12-3 or TRBV12-4 and TRBJ1-1; D ambiguous. V dropped 2 bases and J dropped 1 base, with 8 bases sitting between them. The CDR3 length is 14 residues. CDR3 nucleotides: TGTGCCAGCAGTTTACTCCCAGCGAACACTGAAGCTTTCTTT. Residues: CASSLLPANTEAFF.

This clonotype occurred a few times. The chain links TRBV6-1 to TRBJ1-1; D is undetermined. This CDR3 has 16 residues. CDR1 and CDR2 from the germline V gene are MNHNS and SASEGT. Trimming took off 8 bases at V and 3 bases at J, with 22 bases between the two ends. In DNA form, the CDR3 reads TGTGCCAGCTTTGAGACGGTAGGGTATCGGGACACTGAAGCTTTCTTT. It codes for CASFETVGYRDTEAFF.

The chain combines TRBV29-1 with TRBJ1-1, with 7 bases lining up with TRBD1. The CDR3 consists of 14 residues. Germline lookup yields CDR1 SQVTM and CDR2 ANQGSEA. Here the CDR3 reads CGGKKGAGNTEAFF. In DNA form, the CDR3 reads TGCGGCGGGAAAAAGGGGGCGGGGAACACTGAAGCTTTCTTT.

In its sample, this clonotype was seen a few times. This chain links TRBV7-2 with TRBJ2-1; TRBD2 agrees at 7 bases. Per germline, CDR1 SGHTA and CDR2 FQGNSA. The V gene end was trimmed by 4 bases and the J gene end by 8 bases; junction bases not matched to a gene: 8. This CDR3 is built from 14 residues. CDR3 sequence: CASSSAAGEDEQFF. The CDR3 region has the DNA TGTGCCAGCAGCTCGGCGGCGGGGGAGGATGAGCAGTTCTTC.

This clonotype occurred a few times. The chain combines TRBV6-2 or TRBV6-3 with TRBJ1-2; 7 nucleotides line up with TRBD1. J gave up 6 bases and V 6 bases, and 7 bases lay outside the gene matches. From germline, CDR1 is MNHEY and CDR2 SVGEGT. This CDR3 is 13 amino acids long. The CDR3 bases are TGTGCCAGCAGCCACAGGGGAATCGATGGCTACACCTTC. As protein: CASSHRGIDGYTF.

This clonotype was observed a few times. The chain has TRBV6-1 and TRBJ1-2; 7 bases are a match to TRBD1. The CDR3 covers 14 residues. V was clipped by 7 bases and J by 2 bases; unmatched bases: 7. Germline V CDR1 and CDR2: MNHNS, SASEGT. CDR3 sequence reads: CASTQGGQNYGYTF. The DNA for the CDR3 is TGTGCCAGCACCCAGGGGGGACAGAACTATGGCTACACCTTC.

This chain links TRBV7-3 with TRBJ2-2, with TRBD2 identical over 7 bases. The CDR3 length is 16 residues. CDR1 SGHTA and CDR2 FQGTGA come from the germline V gene. V lost 5 bases, J lost 4 bases, and 10 bases stayed unmatched. The chain's CDR3 is CASSHGGPGGTGELFF. For the CDR3, the DNA is TGTGCCAGCAGCCACGGAGGCCCGGGGGGCACCGGGGAGCTGTTTTTT.

This clonotype was counted only a few times. This chain connects TRBV2 to TRBJ2-7; no definite D call. Germline-derived CDR1 and CDR2 are SNHLY and FYNNEI. The CDR3 has 14 amino acids. The V end lost 4 bases, the J end lost 0 bases, and 10 bases lay between the germline ends. This CDR3 is CASSAKFLSYEQYF. The CDR3, as DNA: TGTGCCAGCAGTGCCAAGTTTCTCTCCTACGAGCAGTACTTC.

The sample holds a few counts of this clonotype. This sequence joins TRBV5-6 and TRBJ1-5, with D hard to call. Trimming shortened V by 0 bases and J by 0 bases, and 13 bases separated the two germline ends. Germline V gives CDR1 SGHDT, CDR2 YYEEEE. The CDR3 length is 17 residues. The CDR3 loop reads CASSLGPRGYSNQPQHF. The CDR3 DNA follows: TGTGCCAGCAGCTTGGGTCCCCGAGGTTATAGCAATCAGCCCCAGCATTTT. The full variable domain, completed using reference TRBV5-6 and TRBJ1-5, is DAGVTQSPTHLIKTRGQQVTLRCSPKSGHDTVSWYQQALGQGPQFIFQYYEEEERQRGNFPDRFSGHQFPNYSSELNVNALLLGDSALYLCASSLGPRGYSNQPQHFGDGTRLSIL.

This clonotype appeared a few times. This chain connects TRBV2 to TRBJ2-3; tentative D call: TRBD2 (5 bases). Germline CDR1 is SNHLY and CDR2 is FYNNEI. Deletions cut 5 bases from V and 0 bases from J, with 9 bases between. The CDR3 has 14 residues. The CDR3 DNA follows: TGTGCCAGCAGTCTAGAGGGAAGCACAGATACGCAGTATTTT. Translating gives CASSLEGSTDTQYF.

This clonotype was found many times. The DNA of the CDR3 is TGTGCCAGCAGTACGCCGGGCTCACATCCCGGTAATGAAAAACTGTTTTTT. Its translation: CASSTPGSHPGNEKLFF. The rearrangement joins TRBV12-3 or TRBV12-4 to TRBJ1-4; no firm D call. This CDR3 contains 17 residues. V lost 5 bases, J lost 4 bases, and 20 bases lay in between.

The V call is TRBV18, the J call TRBJ2-1; 9 bases align to TRBD2. Germline assignment: CDR1 KGHSH and CDR2 LQKENI. V shed 3 bases and J 0 bases; nucleotides not matched to a gene: 3. The CDR3 length is 16 residues. CDR3 bases: TGTGCCAGCTCACCGCTAGCGGGGTTCTCCTACAATGAGCAGTTCTTC. Protein sequence: CASSPLAGFSYNEQFF.

This chain joins TRBV30 and TRBJ1-4; D remains ambiguous. This CDR3 has 14 amino acids. V was pared by 1 base and J by 5 bases, with 11 bases between. Germline-derived CDR1 and CDR2 are GTSNPN and SVGIG (reference sequence). CDR3 in amino acids: CAWSAHRGNEKLFF. CDR3 DNA: TGTGCCTGGAGTGCCCACAGAGGAAATGAAAAACTGTTTTTT.

This chain uses TRBV4-3 with TRBJ2-1; no clear D gene. V was pared by 0 bases and J by 8 bases, with 11 bases between. Germline V gene lookup returns CDR1 LGHNA and CDR2 YSLEER. The CDR3 totals 14 residues. CDR3 nucleotides: TGCGCCAGCAGCCAAGATTTGGAGTTTCATGAGCAGTTCTTC. Encoded protein: CASSQDLEFHEQFF.

This clonotype turned up a few times. The chain combines TRBV20-1 with TRBJ2-5; possibly TRBD1 for D (6 bases). V lost 2 bases and J 2 bases, leaving 15 bases between the germline ends. The CDR3 runs to 15 residues. In germline, CDR1 is DFQATT, CDR2 SNEGSKA (reference sequence). The CDR3 region is CSARLGQTIQETQYF. The CDR3 DNA is TGCAGTGCTAGACTTGGACAGACAATACAAGAGACCCAGTACTTC.